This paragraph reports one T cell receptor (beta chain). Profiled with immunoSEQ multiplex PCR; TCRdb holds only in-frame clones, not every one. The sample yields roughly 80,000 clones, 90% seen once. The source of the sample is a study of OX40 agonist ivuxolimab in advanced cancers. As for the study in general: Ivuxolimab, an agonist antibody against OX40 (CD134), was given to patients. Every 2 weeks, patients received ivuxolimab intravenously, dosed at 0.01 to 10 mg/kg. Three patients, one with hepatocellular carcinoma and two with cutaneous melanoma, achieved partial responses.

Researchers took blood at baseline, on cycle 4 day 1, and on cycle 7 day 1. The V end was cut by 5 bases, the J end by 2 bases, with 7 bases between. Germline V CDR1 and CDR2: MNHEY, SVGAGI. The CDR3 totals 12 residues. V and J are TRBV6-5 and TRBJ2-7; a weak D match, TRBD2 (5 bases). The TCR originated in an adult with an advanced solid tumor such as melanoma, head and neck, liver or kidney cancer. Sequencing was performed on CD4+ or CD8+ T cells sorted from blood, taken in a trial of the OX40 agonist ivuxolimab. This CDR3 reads CASSQTTYEQYF. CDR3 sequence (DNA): TGTGCCAGCAGTCAGACTACCTACGAGCAGTACTTC.